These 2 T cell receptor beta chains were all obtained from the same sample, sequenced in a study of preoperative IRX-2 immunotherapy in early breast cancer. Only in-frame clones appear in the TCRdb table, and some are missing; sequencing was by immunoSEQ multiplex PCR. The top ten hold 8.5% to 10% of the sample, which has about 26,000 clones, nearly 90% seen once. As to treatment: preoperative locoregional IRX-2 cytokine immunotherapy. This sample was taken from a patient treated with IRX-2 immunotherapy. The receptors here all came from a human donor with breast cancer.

The CDR3 DNA sequence: TGTGCCAGTAGTATTCAGACAGGGGATCAGCCCCAGCATTTT. This gives the protein CASSIQTGDQPQHF. This rearrangement joins TRBV19 to TRBJ1-5; the match to TRBD1 covers 8 bases. Germline V gene data show CDR1 as LNHDA and CDR2 as SQIVND (reference sequence). Germline trimming cut 3 bases from V and 5 bases from J; bases unmatched to any gene: 3. The CDR3 totals 14 residues.

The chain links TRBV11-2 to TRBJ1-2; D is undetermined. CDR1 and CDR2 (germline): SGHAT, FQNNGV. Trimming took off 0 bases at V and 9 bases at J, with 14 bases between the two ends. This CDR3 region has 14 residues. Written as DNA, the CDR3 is TGTGCCAGCAGCTTAGACGTAGCGATTGTCAGCTACACCTTC. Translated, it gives CASSLDVAIVSYTF.